Reported below is one TCR beta chain. This receptor's antigen is unknown. The sample holds no much larger clone one base away, and base qualities are not on file. This sample was included in a study of blood T cell repertoires in COVID-19 (TCRdb year 2020). Describing the broader study: Samples covering the acute and convalescent phases of COVID-19 were provided by collaborators in the United States, Italy and Spain. The prospective study material was composed of cDNA or gDNA derived from T cells, B-cell-depleted T cells, or PBMCs. The dataset comprised deeply sampled blood TCRbeta repertoires from subjects exposed to, actively infected with, or recovered from COVID-19. The repertoires were released in a freely available public database meant as a resource for research on the immune response to SARS-CoV-2. Samples came from the ongoing ImmuneRACE study (first 160 participants) plus 1,254 subjects from 6 global collaborators. Sample metadata almost always included a de-identified subject ID, COVID-19 status, age in years and sex. Where available, HLA class I and class II types were obtained from metadata supplied by the sample provider rather than from assay-based typing. Overall study outcomes, separate from this receptor: How much clinical and demographic metadata was included differed by source and by participant, and the metadata was provided uncurated.

TCRbeta CDR3 regions were amplified from genomic DNA using the immunoSEQ Assay, a bias-controlled multiplex PCR. The published analysis was carried out like this. The number of nucleated cells in each sample was estimated from the amplification of reference gene primers within the assay. To quantify the absolute abundance of each unique TCRbeta CDR3 rearrangement, sequence reads were collapsed and filtered. Productive Simpson clonality was computed per sample as the square root of Simpson's diversity index over productive rearrangements. TCRdb limited this immuneACCESS table to in-frame rearrangements with V and J called. A share of clones is missing; checked studies link under half to unresolved V genes, and the rest is unexplained. V and J calls and clone size come straight from that table; D and trimming were deduced from the DNA. The table for this sample lists about 120,000 clones; around 83% of them were counted only once. The ten largest clones represent less than 3.5% of the sample.

The collaborating institutions used their own protocols to collect whole blood in K2EDTA tubes. For TCRbeta analysis, collaborator samples were shipped as frozen whole blood, as isolated PBMCs, or as DNA extracted from either sample type. The germline V gene supplies CDR1 SNHLY and CDR2 FYNNEI. The CDR3 numbers 13 residues from cysteine through phenylalanine. The entry retains the CDR3 DNA only, 39 bases that are in frame from base 1. The germline V and J ends show losses of 6 bases and 8 bases respectively, and no gene match explains 8 bases of the junction. The sequence derives from a man aged 40-49 years with acute or convalescent COVID-19. Sample: peripheral blood. Recombination connected TRBV2 to TRBJ1-1; a stretch of 8 junction bases matches TRBD1. The CDR3 here reads CASSSLDRAEAFF. The DNA reads TGTGCCAGCAGCTCTCTGGACAGGGCCGAAGCTTTCTTT.